The present T cell receptor beta chain was sequenced within a study of cytomegalovirus exposure and HLA in healthy donors. Both 60 Vbeta primers and 13 Jbeta primers went into the PCR. Libraries were prepared by immunoSEQ multiplex PCR; TCRdb keeps only in-frame clonotypes and omits some of them. In the table there are 210,000 or so clones, about 75% of which are singletons. CDR1 is MDHEN, CDR2 SYDVKM, per germline. The CDR3 has 15 amino acids. The sequence was obtained from a man between 18 and 29 years old in good health and CMV-seronegative. The J gene is TRBJ2-5, the V gene TRBV28; tentatively, D is TRBD2 (6 bases). The last part of the DNA fits TRBJ2-7 better; the J call may be wrong. Sequenced input: PBMCs. The CDR3: CASSLTDVGGYEQYF. CDR3 sequence (DNA): TGTGCCAGCAGTTTAACAGACGTAGGAGGGTACGAGCAGTACTTC.